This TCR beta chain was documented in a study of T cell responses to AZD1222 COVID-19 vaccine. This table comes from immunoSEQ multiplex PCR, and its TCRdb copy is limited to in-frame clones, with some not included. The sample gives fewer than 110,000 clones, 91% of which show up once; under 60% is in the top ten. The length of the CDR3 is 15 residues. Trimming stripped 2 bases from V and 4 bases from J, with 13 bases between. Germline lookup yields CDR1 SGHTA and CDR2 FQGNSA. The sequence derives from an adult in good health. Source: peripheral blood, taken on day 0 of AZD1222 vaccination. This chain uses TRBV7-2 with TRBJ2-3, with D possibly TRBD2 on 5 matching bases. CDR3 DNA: TGTGCCAGCAGCTTACGGAGGCAGGAGGCAGATACGCAGTATTTT. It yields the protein CASSLRRQEADTQYF.